These 17 T cell receptor beta chains came from one sample sequenced in a study of shared clonotypes between healthy human individuals. Assay used: immunoSEQ multiplex PCR; TCRdb lists only in-frame clones, some missing. The profile shows roughly 1,600,000 clones, 97% to 99% of them singletons. The sequencing sample was made of naive CD4+ T cells sorted from blood. Subset indicated: CD45RA+ positively selected. These receptors all stem from a man under 40 in good health.

The rearrangement links TRBV28 to TRBJ2-2, with D tentatively TRBD1 (6 bases). Trimming removed 4 bases from V and 6 bases from J, with 15 bases in between. CDR1 and CDR2 from the germline V gene are MDHEN and SYDVKM. The CDR3 is made up of 15 amino acids. The CDR3 coding sequence is TGTGCCAGCAGTTGGTATCGGCAGGGGTCCGGGGAGCTGTTTTTT. As protein: CASSWYRQGSGELFF.

The rearrangement uses TRBV5-1 and TRBJ2-5; D perhaps matches TRBD2 (5 bases). Germline assignment: CDR1 SGHRS and CDR2 YFSETQ. Deletions cut 0 bases from V and 4 bases from J, with 16 bases between. The CDR3 covers 16 residues. CDR3 sequence: CASSLDPAGGAETQYF. Written as DNA, the CDR3 is TGCGCCAGCAGCTTGGATCCGGCAGGAGGAGCAGAGACCCAGTACTTC.

The chain recombines TRBV11-3 with TRBJ2-2, with 9 positions matching TRBD2. The CDR3 sequence is 17 residues long. Germline CDR1 SGHNT, CDR2 YENEEA. Trimming at V came to 0 bases and at J to 6 bases, leaving 8 bases not matched to a gene. Written as DNA, the CDR3 is TGTGCCAGCAGCTTAGACCCTGGACTAGCGAAGGCCGGGGAGCTGTTTTTT. It codes for CASSLDPGLAKAGELFF.

This rearrangement joins TRBV10-3 to TRBJ2-7, with 9 positions matching TRBD1. Germline V gene sequence: CDR1 ENHRY, CDR2 SYGVKD. Trimming at V came to 3 bases and at J to 11 bases, leaving 11 bases not matched to a gene. This CDR3 comprises 14 residues. The CDR3 nucleotides are TGTGCCATCAGTGAACCGGACAGGGGTGAAATAAAGTACTTC. It yields the protein CAISEPDRGEIKYF.

The chain couples TRBV2 to TRBJ2-5; the match to TRBD1 covers 7 bases. Germline V gene lookup returns CDR1 SNHLY and CDR2 FYNNEI. The CDR3 consists of 12 residues. J gave up 1 base and V 11 bases, and 4 bases lay outside the gene matches. This CDR3 is CAGGQSQETQYF. CDR3 in DNA: TGTGCCGGGGGACAGAGCCAAGAGACCCAGTACTTC.

The chain is built from TRBV5-1 and TRBJ2-1; weak D call: TRBD2 (7 bases). CDR1 is SGHRS, CDR2 YFSETQ, per germline. This CDR3 has 16 residues. Trimming removed 1 base from V and 7 bases from J, with 18 bases in between. The CDR3 region is CASSLNGGRQENEQFF. In DNA, the CDR3 is TGCGCCAGCAGCTTGAACGGGGGGCGGCAGGAGAATGAGCAGTTCTTC.

The rearrangement joins TRBV6-1 to TRBJ2-7; 8 bases match TRBD2. The J segment lost 4 bases and the V segment lost 3 bases, leaving 8 bases of the junction unmatched. From germline, CDR1 is MNHNS and CDR2 SASEGT. This CDR3 contains 15 residues. This CDR3 is CASSESAGAVYEQYF. The CDR3 DNA reads as TGTGCCAGCAGTGAGTCAGCGGGAGCGGTTTACGAGCAGTACTTC.

This sequence joins TRBV5-1 and TRBJ2-7; D is perhaps TRBD2 (6 bases). The V gene's germline CDR1 is SGHRS and CDR2 YFSETQ. Trimming took 1 base from V and 5 from J, leaving 16 bases between them. There are 15 residues in the CDR3. CDR3 DNA: TGCGCCAGCAGCTTGTCTCTTCGGGGGTTCGACGAGCAGTACTTC. It translates to CASSLSLRGFDEQYF.

The count of this clone is one. The V call is TRBV19, the J call TRBJ2-5, with TRBD1 as a possible D gene (6 bases). CDR1 LNHDA and CDR2 SQIVND come from the germline V gene (reference sequence). The CDR3 is made up of 14 amino acids. V was cut by 10 bases and J by 2 bases, with 17 bases left in between. CDR3 sequence (DNA): TGTGCCACTCAAAACGACAGGCTGCAAGAGACCCAGTACTTC. Protein product: CATQNDRLQETQYF.

This chain uses TRBV9 with TRBJ2-2; TRBD2 matches 7 bases. Germline CDR1 reads SGDLS; CDR2 reads YYNGEE. The CDR3 is 14 residues long. J gave up 1 base and V 7 bases, and 4 bases lay outside the gene matches. The CDR3 DNA sequence: TGTGCCAGCGGAGAGCGGGGGAACACCGGGGAGCTGTTTTTT. It translates to CASGERGNTGELFF.

The chain recombines TRBV10-3 with TRBJ1-2, with TRBD1 as a possible D gene (6 bases). Germline-derived CDR1 and CDR2 are ENHRY and SYGVKD. The CDR3 covers 14 residues. The V gene lost 6 bases and the J gene lost 6 bases, with 17 bases spanning the gap. The CDR3 sequence is CAIRTGGDGDGYTF. DNA of the CDR3: TGTGCCATCAGGACAGGTGGGGATGGCGATGGCTACACCTTC.

The chain is built from TRBV6-5 and TRBJ1-2, with 8 bases fitting TRBD1. The CDR3 runs 15 residues. CDR1 is MNHEY, CDR2 SVGAGI, per germline. The V gene end was trimmed by 7 bases and the J gene end by 6 bases; junction bases not matched to a gene: 13. In DNA form, the CDR3 reads TGTGCCAGCAAGAGTCAGGGGGCAAATGAGGATGGCTACACCTTC. Its protein product is CASKSQGANEDGYTF.

The genes are TRBV27 and TRBJ2-2; D remains ambiguous. The CDR3 contains 13 residues. Trimming took off 2 bases at V and 5 bases at J, with 6 bases between the two ends. Germline CDR1 MNHEY, CDR2 SMNVEV (reference sequence). The CDR3 sequence: CASSLPTTGELFF. CDR3 in DNA: TGTGCCAGCAGTTTACCTACAACCGGGGAGCTGTTTTTT.

For the CDR3, the DNA is TGTGCCAGCAGTGTGGGGGGCTCCTACAATGAGCAGTTCTTC. This translates into CASSVGGSYNEQFF. This chain connects TRBV14 to TRBJ2-1; D is possibly TRBD2 (6 bases). Trimming left V 6 bases short and J 0 bases short, with 9 bases between. Germline V gives CDR1 SGHDN, CDR2 FVKESK. This CDR3 region has 14 residues.

The chain is built from TRBV6-5 and TRBJ1-1; D gene uncertain. The germline V and J ends were trimmed by 5 bases and 1 base, with 8 bases remaining between them. The CDR3 loop spans 13 amino acids. Germline assignment: CDR1 MNHEY and CDR2 SVGAGI. CDR3 residues: CASSLSGNTEAFF. The CDR3 bases are TGTGCCAGCAGTCTTTCGGGGAACACTGAAGCTTTCTTT.

CDR3 amino acids: CASSDPGTGDRGGYTF. Here the CDR3 DNA reads TGTGCCAGCAGTGACCCCGGGACAGGGGACAGAGGCGGCTACACCTTC. This rearrangement joins TRBV25-1 to TRBJ1-2; 10 bases fit TRBD1. Germline V gives CDR1 MGHDK, CDR2 SYGVNS. The CDR3 totals 16 residues. With 3 bases clipped from V and 8 bases from J, the junction kept 12 bases outside the gene matches.

The chain has TRBV18 and TRBJ2-5, with 7 bases fitting TRBD1. The CDR3 totals 14 residues. V trimming: 3 bases; J trimming: 5 bases; junction bases outside the gene matches: 6. Germline CDR1 KGHSH, CDR2 LQKENI. Written as DNA, the CDR3 is TGTGCCAGCTCACCGACAGGGAGTTTGGAGACCCAGTACTTC. Protein: CASSPTGSLETQYF.